These 15 T cell receptor beta chains came from one sample sequenced in a study of shared clonotypes between healthy human individuals (dated by TCRdb to between 2020 and 2021). To prepare the library, the immunoSEQ multiplex PCR assay was applied. TCRdb retrieved this table from immuneACCESS and kept in-frame rearrangements only. Not all clones are present; in checked studies, unresolved V genes account for under half, and no reason is known for the remainder. The sample yields some 2.4 million clones; approximately 93% were counted once. The top ten clonotypes cover approximately 0.37% of the sample. Sequencing used naive CD4+ T cells from PBMCs. Reading the label with the study, this specimen's cell subset or site is: CD45RA+ positively selected. Receptors were obtained from a young man in good health. Some clones in this sample may be carry-over from other donors' samples.

The V and J genes are TRBV27 and TRBJ2-2; TRBD2 agrees at 7 bases. CDR3 length: 17 amino acids. In germline, CDR1 is MNHEY, CDR2 SMNVEV (reference sequence). V was pared by 6 bases and J by 5 bases, with 15 bases of the junction left unmatched. Written as DNA, the CDR3 is TGTGCCAGCAGGCTAGGCCGGGACTACCAGGGAACCGGGGAGCTGTTTTTT. It encodes CASRLGRDYQGTGELFF.

V usage is TRBV23-1 and J usage is TRBJ1-5; tentatively, D is TRBD1 (5 bases). TRBV23-1 is reported as an ORF; its role is uncertain. This CDR3 is built from 15 residues. V was clipped by 7 bases and J by 7 bases, with 20 bases between them. The CDR3 DNA follows: TGCGCCAGCAACAGGCGAGACAAGTACGAACAGCCCCAGCATTTT. The encoded protein is CASNRRDKYEQPQHF.

The V gene is TRBV2, the J gene TRBJ2-2; D perhaps matches TRBD2 (5 bases). The V end was cut by 5 bases, the J end by 1 base, with 17 bases between. The germline CDR1 and CDR2 sequences are SNHLY and FYNNEI. This CDR3 is built from 17 residues. This CDR3 is CASSTGPAAGNTGELFF. CDR3 nucleotide sequence: TGTGCCAGCAGTACGGGCCCAGCCGCGGGGAACACCGGGGAGCTGTTTTTT.

The CDR3 sequence is CASSVTGGSGANVLTF. The DNA for the CDR3 is TGTGCCAGCAGCGTGACAGGGGGCTCAGGGGCCAACGTCCTGACTTTC. The chain carries TRBV7-3 and TRBJ2-6, with TRBD1 identical over 10 bases. V gave up 5 bases and J gave up 4 bases; unmatched junction bases: 5. Germline V gene data show CDR1 as SGHTA and CDR2 as FQGTGA. There are 16 residues in the CDR3.

The DNA for the CDR3 is TGTGCCATCAGTTCACCGGGACAGATTACCAGGTCCTATGGCTACACCTTC. It yields the protein CAISSPGQITRSYGYTF. The J gene is TRBJ1-2, the V gene TRBV10-3, with TRBD1 matching over 7 bases. V shed 5 bases, J shed 4 bases, and the junction held 16 bases outside the gene matches. The CDR3 is 17 residues long. CDR1 is ENHRY, CDR2 SYGVKD, per germline.

The chain is built from TRBV9 and TRBJ2-1; D is possibly TRBD1 (6 bases). V was clipped by 0 bases and J by 7 bases, with 11 bases between them. The CDR3 runs 14 residues. CDR1 is SGDLS, CDR2 YYNGEE, per germline. The CDR3 reads CASSVATGKNEQFF. The CDR3 DNA reads TGTGCCAGCAGCGTAGCGACAGGAAAGAATGAGCAGTTCTTC.

Remarks on this clone: This sample includes further DNA sequences coding for the same CDR3. The rearrangement joins TRBV6-5 to TRBJ1-1, with D tentatively TRBD1 (6 bases). The CDR3 runs to 14 residues. Between the trimmed V and J ends, which lost 2 bases and 5 bases, there was a span of 12 bases. Germline V lookup: CDR1 MNHEY, CDR2 SVGAGI. The DNA for the CDR3 is TGTGCCAGCAGTTACGGGGGGCTGGGGACTGAAGCTTTCTTT. Translated, it gives CASSYGGLGTEAFF.

This chain links TRBV13 with TRBJ1-2; D uncertain. CDR1 is PRHDT, CDR2 FYEKMQ, per germline (reference sequence). CDR3 length: 12 residues. With 2 bases removed from V and 4 bases from J, the gap between germline ends came to 5 bases. CDR3 protein: CASSLRPYGYTF. DNA for the CDR3: TGTGCCAGCAGCTTACGGCCCTATGGCTACACCTTC.

The V call is TRBV29-1, the J call TRBJ2-4; 12 bases align to TRBD2. J gave up 1 base and V 5 bases, and 3 bases lay outside the gene matches. The CDR3 spans 15 residues. CDR1 and CDR2 (germline): SQVTM, ANQGSEA. CDR3: CSVRLAGVAKNIQYF. CDR3 nucleotides: TGCAGCGTTCGACTAGCGGGAGTGGCCAAAAACATTCAGTACTTC.

This chain connects TRBV7-9 to TRBJ1-1; D perhaps matches TRBD1 (5 bases). The germline V gene encodes CDR1 SEHNR and CDR2 FQNEAQ (reference sequence). The CDR3 length is 17 residues. V was pared by 2 bases and J by 2 bases, with 18 bases between. The CDR3 nucleotides read TGTGCCAGCAGCTTACCTCCCCCGACAGCCTTTAACACTGAAGCTTTCTTT. It encodes CASSLPPPTAFNTEAFF.

The chain links TRBV7-9 to TRBJ2-1; TRBD2 matches 11 bases. CDR3 length: 16 amino acids. V lost 5 bases to trimming and J lost 6 bases; unmatched junction nucleotides: 9. Germline V gene data show CDR1 as SEHNR and CDR2 as FQNEAQ (reference sequence). CDR3 loop: CASSPIAGGPGNEQFF. In DNA, the CDR3 is TGTGCCAGCAGCCCGATAGCGGGAGGGCCTGGCAATGAGCAGTTCTTC.

The rearrangement joins TRBV7-9 to TRBJ2-2; no clear D. There are 16 residues in the CDR3. Germline CDR1 is SEHNR and CDR2 is FQNEAQ (reference sequence). The germline V and J ends were trimmed by 2 bases and 0 bases, with 10 bases remaining between them. The CDR3 DNA sequence: TGTGCCAGCAGCTTAAGGTTGCCGACGAACACCGGGGAGCTGTTTTTT. Its translation: CASSLRLPTNTGELFF.

The table lists this clone with a count of one. The chain is built from TRBV18 and TRBJ1-2, with 8 bases fitting TRBD1. In germline, CDR1 is KGHSH, CDR2 LQKENI. This CDR3 is built from 15 residues. V lost 4 bases to trimming and J lost 2 bases; unmatched junction nucleotides: 6. CDR3 nucleotide sequence: TGTGCCAGCTCACTTACAGGGGGGCCAAACTATGGCTACACCTTC. Translated, it gives CASSLTGGPNYGYTF.

The chain uses TRBV5-4 and TRBJ1-2; D might be TRBD1 (5 bases). The CDR3 covers 13 residues. V lost 5 bases to trimming and J lost 8 bases, with 16 bases between them. Germline-derived CDR1 and CDR2 are SGHNT and YYREEE (reference sequence). The CDR3 bases are TGTGCCAGCAGGATGGGGGGGAGATCCGGCTACACCTTC. Translation: CASRMGGRSGYTF.

The chain recombines TRBV28 with TRBJ2-7, with D possibly being TRBD1 or TRBD2 (5 bases each). The CDR3 is made up of 14 amino acids. Germline loops: CDR1 MDHEN, CDR2 SYDVKM. Trimming pared 6 bases from V and 7 bases from J, leaving 19 bases between. This chain's CDR3 is CASSPRGPGWEQYF. CDR3 sequence (DNA): TGTGCCAGCAGCCCCCGGGGCCCTGGGTGGGAGCAGTACTTC. Full variable domain (rest looked up from reference TRBV28 and TRBJ2-7): DVKVTQSSRYLVKRTGEKVFLECVQDMDHENMFWYRQDPGLGLRLIYFSYDVKMKEKGDIPEGYSVSREKKERFSLILESASTNQTSMYLCASSPRGPGWEQYFGPGTRLTVT.